The text below deals with one TCR beta chain. Via MiXCR, TCRdb re-called the reads, giving one row per CDR3 protein. The sample consists of roughly 600,000 distinct CDR3 sequences, 20% to 25% of them appearing once. The sample comes from a study of T cell repertoires in cytomegalovirus infection. Looking at the study overall: In public TCR beta signatures, there were indications of both CMV infection and matching HLA type.

Material for sequencing was CD8+ T cells from PBMCs. The TCR comes from a human donor in good health (CMV status not recorded). Some clones in this sample may be carry-over from other donors' samples.

The DNA of the CDR3 is TGCAGCGTGCCGGGACAGTATCCCTACGAGCAGTACTTC. Translated, it gives CSVPGQYPYEQYF. This rearrangement joins TRBV29-1 to TRBJ2-7; 7 bases line up with TRBD1. The germline gives CDR1 SQVTM, CDR2 ANQGSEA. V gave up 6 bases and J gave up 2 bases; unmatched junction bases: 7. This CDR3 comprises 13 residues.